This T cell receptor beta chain was sequenced in a study of TIL therapy for anti-PD-1-resistant metastatic lung cancer listed by TCRdb under 2021. Study-level background: Tumors were harvested prior to any PD-1/PD-L1 blockade, after which nivolumab was administered to patients, and lymphodepletion, expanded TIL infusion and IL-2 were given to patients who progressed. Among the enrolled patients, the median age was roughly 50 years (range roughly 38-85), and the median tumor PD-L1 proportion score was 5.5% to 6.5%. The cohort was composed predominantly of lung adenocarcinoma, with a few EGFR-mutant and two ALK-rearranged tumors included, and half of patients were identified as current or former smokers. A median non-synonymous tumor mutation burden of 1.5 mutations per megabase was determined across the cohort by whole-exome sequencing. T cell receptor beta sequencing of tumor and peripheral blood served to follow clonotypes across the tumor, the expanded TIL product, and serial blood samples.

Here is what the overall study found, with its caveats: Clonotypes from the infused TIL partially replaced the baseline peripheral repertoire and then declined over months, and persistence showed no apparent association with response. The cohort was highly selected, with more treatment-naive, never-smoker and oncogene-addicted patients than typical, limiting generalizability. The study protocol defined all tumor marker inferences as exploratory.

Taken from the germline V gene, the CDR1 and CDR2 loops are MGHRA and YSYEKL. Trimming accounts for 5 bases at V and 3 bases at J, while the number of junction bases matched to no gene is 9. From its cysteine to its phenylalanine, the CDR3 spans 16 amino acids. CDR3 DNA only is kept here, 48 bases in frame from base 1. Turning to this clone: Its target antigen remains unknown. Base qualities are not recorded, but no much larger clone differs from it by a single base.

Using bias-controlled multiplex PCR with the immunoSEQ v3 hsTCRB kit, the TCR beta CDR3 regions were amplified from genomic DNA. The TCR libraries were sequenced on an Illumina NextSeq 500 to approximately 2.1 million read pairs for survey level or about 5-6 million read pairs for deep level. The study's own analysis went as follows. V, D and J genes were assigned, non-productive sequences were removed, and clonality was reported by immunoSEQ Analyzer software. To compare repertoires between infused TIL and blood, productive Simpson clonality was used along with the Morisita overlap index of productive TRB rearrangements. The absolute count of a clonotype in blood was estimated by multiplying the lymphocyte count by the CD3+ fraction and by the productive frequency of the clone. The table comes from immuneACCESS by way of TCRdb, which keeps in-frame sequences with V and J called. Part of the clones is missing from these tables; in studies checked, under half for an unresolved V gene and the rest for unknown reasons. V and J calls plus clone size are reproduced from that table; the DNA served to infer D and trimming. The sample profile shows tens of thousands of clones; roughly 91% of them were found once. Just over 2.5% of the sample rests with the top ten.

The time point label, read with the paper, signifies: pre-treatment sample, taken before nivolumab and TIL therapy. A phase I trial run at two centers enrolled adults with stage 4 NSCLC between late 2017 and 2020. Samples came from a single-arm, open-label phase I trial of tumor-infiltrating lymphocyte therapy with nivolumab in advanced non-small cell lung cancer. Mononuclear cells from blood collected in EDTA tubes were isolated on a Ficoll gradient and snap-frozen as pellets, and DNA was then extracted using a Qiagen mini-prep kit. This receptor was taken from a person aged 25 to 79 with non-small cell lung cancer. Sample: blood, taken at baseline. The chain employs TRBV4-1 and TRBJ2-3, and 9 junction bases match TRBD1. The DNA is as follows: TGCGCCAGCAGCACCTTACAGGGGGCCTGGACAGATACGCAGTATTTT. Translated, it gives CASSTLQGAWTDTQYF.